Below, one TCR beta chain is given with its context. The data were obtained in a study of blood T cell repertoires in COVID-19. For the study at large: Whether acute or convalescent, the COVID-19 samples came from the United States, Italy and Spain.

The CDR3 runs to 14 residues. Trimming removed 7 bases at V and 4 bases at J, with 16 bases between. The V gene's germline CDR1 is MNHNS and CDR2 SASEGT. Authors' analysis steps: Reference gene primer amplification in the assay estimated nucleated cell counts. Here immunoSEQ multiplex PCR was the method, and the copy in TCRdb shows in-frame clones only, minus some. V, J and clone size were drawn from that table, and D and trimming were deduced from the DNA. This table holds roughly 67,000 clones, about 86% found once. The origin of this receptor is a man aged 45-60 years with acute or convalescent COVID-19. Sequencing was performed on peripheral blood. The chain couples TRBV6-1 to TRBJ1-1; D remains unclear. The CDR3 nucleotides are TGTGCCAGCACTCCCGTGTGGGGAGGCACTGAAGCTTTCTTT. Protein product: CASTPVWGGTEAFF.